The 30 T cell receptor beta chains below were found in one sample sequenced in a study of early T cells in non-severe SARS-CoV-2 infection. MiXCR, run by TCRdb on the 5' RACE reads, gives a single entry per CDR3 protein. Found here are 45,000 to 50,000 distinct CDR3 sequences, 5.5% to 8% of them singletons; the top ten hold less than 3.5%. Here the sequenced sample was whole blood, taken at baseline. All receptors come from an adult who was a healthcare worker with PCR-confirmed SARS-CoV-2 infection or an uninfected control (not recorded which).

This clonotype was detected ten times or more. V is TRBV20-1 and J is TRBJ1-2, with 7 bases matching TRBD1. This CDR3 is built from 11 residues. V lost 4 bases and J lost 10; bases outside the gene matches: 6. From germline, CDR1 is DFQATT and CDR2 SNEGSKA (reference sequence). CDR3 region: CSAKTGAYYTF. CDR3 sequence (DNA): TGCAGTGCTAAAACAGGGGCATACTACACCTTC.

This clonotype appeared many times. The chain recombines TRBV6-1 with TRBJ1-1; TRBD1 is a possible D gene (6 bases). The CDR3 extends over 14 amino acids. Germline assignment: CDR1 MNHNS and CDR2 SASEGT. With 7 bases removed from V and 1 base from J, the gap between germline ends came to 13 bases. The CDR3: CASNRDSSNTEAFF. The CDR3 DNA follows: TGTGCCAGCAACAGGGACTCTTCGAACACTGAAGCTTTCTTT.

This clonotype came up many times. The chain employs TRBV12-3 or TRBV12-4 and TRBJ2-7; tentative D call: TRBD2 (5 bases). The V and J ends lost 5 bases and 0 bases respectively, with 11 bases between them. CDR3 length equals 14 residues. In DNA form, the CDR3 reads TGTGCCAGCAGTCAGAGGGTCAGCTCCTACGAGCAGTACTTC. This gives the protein CASSQRVSSYEQYF.

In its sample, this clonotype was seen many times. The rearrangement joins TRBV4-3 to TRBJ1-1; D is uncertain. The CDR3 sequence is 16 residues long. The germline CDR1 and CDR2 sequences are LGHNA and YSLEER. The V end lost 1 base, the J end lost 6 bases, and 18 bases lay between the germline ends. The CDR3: CASSQVSFRDPPEAFF. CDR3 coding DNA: TGCGCCAGCAGCCAAGTTTCGTTTAGGGATCCCCCTGAAGCTTTCTTT.

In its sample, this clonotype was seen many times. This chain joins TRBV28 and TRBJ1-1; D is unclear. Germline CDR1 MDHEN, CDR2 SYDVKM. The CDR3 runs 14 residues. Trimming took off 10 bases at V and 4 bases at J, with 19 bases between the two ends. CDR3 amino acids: CAIRGAGVGTEAFF. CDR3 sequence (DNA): TGTGCCATCCGCGGCGCAGGCGTTGGCACTGAAGCTTTCTTT.

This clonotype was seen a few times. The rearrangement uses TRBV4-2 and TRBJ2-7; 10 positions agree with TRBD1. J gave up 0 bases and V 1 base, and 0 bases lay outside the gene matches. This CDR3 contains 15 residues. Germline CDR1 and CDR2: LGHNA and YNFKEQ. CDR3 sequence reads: CASSQGTGGSYEQYF. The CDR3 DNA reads TGTGCCAGCAGCCAAGGGACAGGGGGCTCCTACGAGCAGTACTTC.

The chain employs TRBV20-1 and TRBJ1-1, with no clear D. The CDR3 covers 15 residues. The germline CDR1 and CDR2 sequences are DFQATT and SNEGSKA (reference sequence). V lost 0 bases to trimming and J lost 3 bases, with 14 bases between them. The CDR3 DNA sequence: TGCAGTGCTAGAGATTATGGACCGGGCCACACTGAAGCTTTCTTT. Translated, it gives CSARDYGPGHTEAFF.

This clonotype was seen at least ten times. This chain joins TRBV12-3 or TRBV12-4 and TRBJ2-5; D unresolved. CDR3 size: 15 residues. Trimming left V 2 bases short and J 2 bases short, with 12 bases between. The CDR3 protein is CASSLWVSRQETQYF. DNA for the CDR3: TGTGCCAGCAGTTTATGGGTCAGTAGACAAGAGACCCAGTACTTC.

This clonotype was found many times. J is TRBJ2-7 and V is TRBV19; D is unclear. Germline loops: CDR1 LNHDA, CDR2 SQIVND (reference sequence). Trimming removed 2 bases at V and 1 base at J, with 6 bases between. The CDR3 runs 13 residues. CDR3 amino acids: CASSIRQSYEQYF. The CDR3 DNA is TGTGCCAGTAGTATACGGCAGTCCTACGAGCAGTACTTC.

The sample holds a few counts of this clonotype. The CDR3 DNA follows: TGTGCCAGCAGCCCGTTGAACTCCTACAATGAGCAGTTCTTC. Its translation: CASSPLNSYNEQFF. The rearrangement links TRBV9 to TRBJ2-1; D unclear. Trimming removed 4 bases at V and 0 bases at J, with 8 bases between. The CDR3 has 14 residues. Germline V gives CDR1 SGDLS, CDR2 YYNGEE.

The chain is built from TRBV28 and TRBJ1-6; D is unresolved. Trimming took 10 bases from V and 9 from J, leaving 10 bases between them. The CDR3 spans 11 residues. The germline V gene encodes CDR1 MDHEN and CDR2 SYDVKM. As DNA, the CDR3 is TGTGCCACCCAAGGAGGTTCACCCCTCCACTTT. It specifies CATQGGSPLHF. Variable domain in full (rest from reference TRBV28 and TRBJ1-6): DVKVTQSSRYLVKRTGEKVFLECVQDMDHENMFWYRQDPGLGLRLIYFSYDVKMKEKGDIPEGYSVSREKKERFSLILESASTNQTSMYLCATQGGSPLHFGNGTRLTVT.

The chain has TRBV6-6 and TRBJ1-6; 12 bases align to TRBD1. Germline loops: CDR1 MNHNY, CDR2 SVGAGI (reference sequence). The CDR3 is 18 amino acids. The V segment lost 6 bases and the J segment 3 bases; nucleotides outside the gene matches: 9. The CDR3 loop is CASRVLGQGANYNSPLHF. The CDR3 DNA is TGTGCCAGCAGGGTCCTGGGACAGGGGGCTAACTATAATTCACCCCTCCACTTT.

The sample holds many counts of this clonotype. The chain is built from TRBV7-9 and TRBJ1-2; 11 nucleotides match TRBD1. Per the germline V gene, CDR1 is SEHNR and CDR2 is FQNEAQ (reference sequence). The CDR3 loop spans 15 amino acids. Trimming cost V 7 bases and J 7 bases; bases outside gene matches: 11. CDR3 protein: CASIPGQGAFSGYTF. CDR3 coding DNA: TGTGCCAGCATCCCCGGACAGGGGGCGTTCAGTGGCTACACCTTC.

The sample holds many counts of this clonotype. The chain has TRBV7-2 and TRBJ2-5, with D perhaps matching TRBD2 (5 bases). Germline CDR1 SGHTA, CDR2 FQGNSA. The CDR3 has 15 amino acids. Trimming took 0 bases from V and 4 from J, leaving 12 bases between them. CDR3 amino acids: CASSLAEPSRETQYF. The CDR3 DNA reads TGTGCCAGCAGCTTAGCGGAGCCTAGCCGAGAGACCCAGTACTTC.

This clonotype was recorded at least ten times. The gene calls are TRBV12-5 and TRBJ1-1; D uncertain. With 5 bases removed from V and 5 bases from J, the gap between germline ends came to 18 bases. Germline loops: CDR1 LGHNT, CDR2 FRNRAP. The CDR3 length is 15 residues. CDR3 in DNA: TGTGCTAGTGGTCCCTCCACGGTTGCCCTTACTGAAGCTTTCTTT. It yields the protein CASGPSTVALTEAFF.

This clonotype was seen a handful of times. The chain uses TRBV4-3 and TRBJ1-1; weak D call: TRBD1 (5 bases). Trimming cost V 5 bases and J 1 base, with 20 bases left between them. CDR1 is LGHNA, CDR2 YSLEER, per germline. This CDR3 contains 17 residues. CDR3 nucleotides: TGCGCCAGCAGCTTTTACACATCAAGGGGTACGAACACTGAAGCTTTCTTT. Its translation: CASSFYTSRGTNTEAFF.

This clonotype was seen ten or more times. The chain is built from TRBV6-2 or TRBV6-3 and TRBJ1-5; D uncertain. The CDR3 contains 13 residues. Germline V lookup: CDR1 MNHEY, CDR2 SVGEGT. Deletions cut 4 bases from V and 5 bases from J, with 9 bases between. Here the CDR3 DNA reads TGTGCCAGCAGTTCACAGAGTTATCAGCCCCAGCATTTT. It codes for CASSSQSYQPQHF.

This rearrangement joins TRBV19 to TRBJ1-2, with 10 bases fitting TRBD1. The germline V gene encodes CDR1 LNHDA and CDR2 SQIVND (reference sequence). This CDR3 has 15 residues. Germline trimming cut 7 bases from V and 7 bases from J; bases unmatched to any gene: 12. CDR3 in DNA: TGTGCCAGTAAACGACCGGGACAGGGGTCGGGTGGCTACACCTTC. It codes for CASKRPGQGSGGYTF.

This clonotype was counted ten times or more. CDR3 residues: CASSYRPRQLPYEQYF. CDR3 DNA sequence: TGTGCCAGCAGTTACCGCCCCAGACAGCTTCCCTACGAGCAGTACTTC. This sequence joins TRBV6-2 or TRBV6-3 and TRBJ2-7; D perhaps matches TRBD1 (5 bases). CDR1 and CDR2 (germline): MNHEY, SVGEGT. V lost 2 bases, J lost 2 bases, and 16 bases lay in between. The CDR3 runs 16 residues.

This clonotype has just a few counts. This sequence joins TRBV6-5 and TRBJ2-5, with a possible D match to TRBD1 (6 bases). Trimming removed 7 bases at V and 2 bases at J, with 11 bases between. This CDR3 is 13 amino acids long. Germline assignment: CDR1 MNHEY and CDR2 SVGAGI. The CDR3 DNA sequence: TGTGCCAGCACCCGGACAGCACAAGAGACCCAGTACTTC. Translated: CASTRTAQETQYF.

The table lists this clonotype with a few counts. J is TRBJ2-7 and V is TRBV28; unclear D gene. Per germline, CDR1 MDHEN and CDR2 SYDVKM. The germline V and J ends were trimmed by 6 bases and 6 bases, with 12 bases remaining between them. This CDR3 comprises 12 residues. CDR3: CASRRRSSEQYF. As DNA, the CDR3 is TGTGCCAGCAGACGAAGGTCAAGCGAGCAGTACTTC.

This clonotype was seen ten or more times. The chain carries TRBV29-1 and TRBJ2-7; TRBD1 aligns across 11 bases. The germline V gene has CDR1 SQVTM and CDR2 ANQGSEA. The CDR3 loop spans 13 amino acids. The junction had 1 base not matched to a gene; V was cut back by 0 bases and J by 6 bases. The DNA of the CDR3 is TGCAGCGTTGAAGAGGGGACAGGGGGCGAGCAGTACTTC. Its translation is CSVEEGTGGEQYF.

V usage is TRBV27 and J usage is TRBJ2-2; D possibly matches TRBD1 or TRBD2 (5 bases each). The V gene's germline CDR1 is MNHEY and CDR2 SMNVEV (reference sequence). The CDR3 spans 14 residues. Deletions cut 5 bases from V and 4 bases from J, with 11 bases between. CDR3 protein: CASSGGVSTGELFF. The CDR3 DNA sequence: TGTGCCAGCAGTGGGGGTGTCAGCACCGGGGAGCTGTTTTTT.

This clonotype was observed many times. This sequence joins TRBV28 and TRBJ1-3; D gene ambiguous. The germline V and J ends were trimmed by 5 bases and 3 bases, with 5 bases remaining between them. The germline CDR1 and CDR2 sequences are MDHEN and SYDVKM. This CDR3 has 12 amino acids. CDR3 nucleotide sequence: TGTGCCAGCAGTCGGGGTGGAAACACCATATATTTT. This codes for CASSRGGNTIYF.

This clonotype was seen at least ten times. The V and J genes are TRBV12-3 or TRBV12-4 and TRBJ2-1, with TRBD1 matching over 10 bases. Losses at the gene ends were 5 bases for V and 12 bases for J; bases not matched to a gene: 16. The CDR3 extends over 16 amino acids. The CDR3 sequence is CASSADRGLTTGRQFF. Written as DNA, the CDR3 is TGTGCCAGCAGTGCGGACAGGGGGTTGACAACGGGTAGGCAGTTCTTC.

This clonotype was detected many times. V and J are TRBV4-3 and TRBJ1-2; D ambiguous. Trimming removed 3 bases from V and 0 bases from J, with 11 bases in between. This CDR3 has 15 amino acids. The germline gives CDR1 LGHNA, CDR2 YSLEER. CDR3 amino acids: CASSQMRASNYGYTF. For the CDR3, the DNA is TGCGCCAGCAGCCAGATGCGGGCGTCTAACTATGGCTACACCTTC.

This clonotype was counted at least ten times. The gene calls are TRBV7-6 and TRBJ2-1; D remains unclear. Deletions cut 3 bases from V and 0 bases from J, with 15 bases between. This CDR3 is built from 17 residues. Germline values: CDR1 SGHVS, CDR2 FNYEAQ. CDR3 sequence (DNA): TGTGCCAGCAGCTTCTCTCTGACGGCCAGCTCCTACAATGAGCAGTTCTTC. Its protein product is CASSFSLTASSYNEQFF. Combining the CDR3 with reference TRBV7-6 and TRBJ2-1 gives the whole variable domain GAGVSQSPRYKVTKRGQDVALRCDPISGHVSLYWYRQALGQGPEFLTYFNYEAQQDKSGLPNDRFSAERPEGSISTLTIQRTEQRDSAMYRCASSFSLTASSYNEQFFGPGTRLTVL.

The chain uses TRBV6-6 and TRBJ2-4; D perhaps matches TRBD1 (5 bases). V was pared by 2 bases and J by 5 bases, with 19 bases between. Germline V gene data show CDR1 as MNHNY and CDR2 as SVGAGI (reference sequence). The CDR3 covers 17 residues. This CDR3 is CASSYPTSQGFENIQYF. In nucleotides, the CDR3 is TGTGCCAGCAGTTACCCTACTTCGCAGGGTTTCGAAAACATTCAGTACTTC.

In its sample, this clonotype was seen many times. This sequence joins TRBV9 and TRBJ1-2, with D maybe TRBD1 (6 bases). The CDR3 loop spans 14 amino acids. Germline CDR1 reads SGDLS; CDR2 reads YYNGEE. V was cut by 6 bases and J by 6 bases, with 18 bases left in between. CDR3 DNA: TGTGCCAGCACTGAGACCCACGGACAGCATGGCTACACCTTC. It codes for CASTETHGQHGYTF.

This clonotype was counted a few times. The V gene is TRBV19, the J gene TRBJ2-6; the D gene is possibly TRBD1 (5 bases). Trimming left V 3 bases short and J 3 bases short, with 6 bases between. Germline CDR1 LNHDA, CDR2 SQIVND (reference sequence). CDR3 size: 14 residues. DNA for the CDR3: TGTGCCAGTAGTATCAGGGTTGGGGCCAACGTCCTGACTTTC. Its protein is CASSIRVGANVLTF. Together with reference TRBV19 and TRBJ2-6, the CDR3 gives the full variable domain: DGGITQSPKYLFRKEGQNVTLSCEQNLNHDAMYWYRQDPGQGLRLIYYSQIVNDFQKGDIAEGYSVSREKKESFPLTVTSAQKNPTAFYLCASSIRVGANVLTFGAGSRLTVL.